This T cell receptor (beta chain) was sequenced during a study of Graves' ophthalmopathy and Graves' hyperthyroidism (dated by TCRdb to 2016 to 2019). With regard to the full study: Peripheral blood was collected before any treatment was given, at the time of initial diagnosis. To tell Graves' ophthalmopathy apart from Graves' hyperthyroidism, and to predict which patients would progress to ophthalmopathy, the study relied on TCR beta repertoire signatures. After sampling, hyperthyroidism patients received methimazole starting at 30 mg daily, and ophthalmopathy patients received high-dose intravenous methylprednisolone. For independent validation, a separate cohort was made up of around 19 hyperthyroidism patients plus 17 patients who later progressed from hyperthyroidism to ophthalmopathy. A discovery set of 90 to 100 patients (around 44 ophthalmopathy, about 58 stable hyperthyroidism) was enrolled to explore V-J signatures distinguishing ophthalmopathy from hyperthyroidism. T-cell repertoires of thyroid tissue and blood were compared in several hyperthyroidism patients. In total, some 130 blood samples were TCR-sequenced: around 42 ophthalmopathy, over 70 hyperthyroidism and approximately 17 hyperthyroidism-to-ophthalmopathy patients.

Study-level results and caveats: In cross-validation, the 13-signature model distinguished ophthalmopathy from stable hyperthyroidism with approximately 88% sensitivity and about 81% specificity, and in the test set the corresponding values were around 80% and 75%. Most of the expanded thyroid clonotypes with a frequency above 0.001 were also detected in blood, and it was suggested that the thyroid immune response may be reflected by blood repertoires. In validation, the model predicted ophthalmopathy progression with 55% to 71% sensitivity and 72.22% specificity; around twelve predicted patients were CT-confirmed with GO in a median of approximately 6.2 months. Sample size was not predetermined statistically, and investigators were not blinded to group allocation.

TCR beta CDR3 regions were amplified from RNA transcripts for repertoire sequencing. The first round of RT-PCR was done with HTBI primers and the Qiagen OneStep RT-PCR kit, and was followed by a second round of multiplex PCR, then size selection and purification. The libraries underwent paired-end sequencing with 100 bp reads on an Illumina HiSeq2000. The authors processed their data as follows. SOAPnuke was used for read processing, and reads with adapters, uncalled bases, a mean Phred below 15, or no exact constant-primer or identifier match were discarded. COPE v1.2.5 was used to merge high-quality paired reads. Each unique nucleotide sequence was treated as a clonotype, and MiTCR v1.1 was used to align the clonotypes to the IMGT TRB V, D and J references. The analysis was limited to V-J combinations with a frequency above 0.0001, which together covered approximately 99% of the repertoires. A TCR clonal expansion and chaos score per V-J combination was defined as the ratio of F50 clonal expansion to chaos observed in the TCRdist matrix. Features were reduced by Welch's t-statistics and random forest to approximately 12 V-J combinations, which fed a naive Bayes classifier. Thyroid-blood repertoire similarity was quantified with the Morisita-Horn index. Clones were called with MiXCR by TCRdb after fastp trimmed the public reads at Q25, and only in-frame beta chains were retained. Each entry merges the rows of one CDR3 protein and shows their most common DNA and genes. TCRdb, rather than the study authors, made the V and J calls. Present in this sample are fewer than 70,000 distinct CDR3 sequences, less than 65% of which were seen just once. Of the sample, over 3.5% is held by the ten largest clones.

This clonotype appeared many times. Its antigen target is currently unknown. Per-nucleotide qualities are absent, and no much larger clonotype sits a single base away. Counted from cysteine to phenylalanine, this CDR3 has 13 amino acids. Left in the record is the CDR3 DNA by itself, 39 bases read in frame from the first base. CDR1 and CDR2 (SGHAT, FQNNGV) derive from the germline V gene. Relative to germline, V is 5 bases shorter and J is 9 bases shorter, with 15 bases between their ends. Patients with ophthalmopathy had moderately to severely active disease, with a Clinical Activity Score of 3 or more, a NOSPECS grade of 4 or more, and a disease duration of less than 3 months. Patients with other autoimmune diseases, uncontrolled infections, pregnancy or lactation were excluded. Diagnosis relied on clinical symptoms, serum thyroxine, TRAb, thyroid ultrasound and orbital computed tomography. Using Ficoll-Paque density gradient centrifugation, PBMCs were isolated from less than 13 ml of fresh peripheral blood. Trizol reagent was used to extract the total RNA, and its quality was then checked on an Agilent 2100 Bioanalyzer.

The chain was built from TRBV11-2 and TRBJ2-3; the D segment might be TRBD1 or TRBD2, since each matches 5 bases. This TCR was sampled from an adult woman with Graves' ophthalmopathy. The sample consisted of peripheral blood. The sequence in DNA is TGTGCCAGCAGCATCCGGGGCCCGGGAACGCAGTATTTT. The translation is CASSIRGPGTQYF. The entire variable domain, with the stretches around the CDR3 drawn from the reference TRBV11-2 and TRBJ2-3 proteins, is EAGVAQSPRYKIIEKRQSVAFWCNPISGHATLYWYQQILGQGPKLLIQFQNNGVVDDSQLPKDRFSAERLKGVDSTLKIQPAKLEDSAVYLCASSIRGPGTQYFGPGTRLTVL.